This note documents a single T cell receptor (beta chain) sequence. Its antigen is not known. Generated by immunoSEQ multiplex PCR, the TCRdb table keeps only in-frame clones and is missing some. There are over 65,000 clones in the sample; about 92% occur only once, and 6% to 8.5% lies in the top ten. This CDR3 is 19 amino acids long. V gave up 3 bases and J gave up 2 bases; unmatched junction bases: 7. Germline V lookup: CDR1 SGHTA, CDR2 FQGTGA. This sample stems from a study of T cell responses to AZD1222 COVID-19 vaccine. General study results and limits: In all cases, repertoires were sampled only after the peak T cell response. Reports say nearly half of spike-specific TCRs go after unmutated variant regions. Donors were largely white British and mainly female; clonal diversity was possibly underestimated.

The chain uses TRBV7-3 and TRBJ2-1; 16 positions agree with TRBD2. Specimen: peripheral blood, collected on day 0 of MenACWY control vaccination. This receptor was taken from an adult in good health. CDR3 nucleotides: TGTGCCAGCAGCTTCTCCGGGACTAGCGGGGGGGCCGCCTACAATGAGCAGTTCTTC. Translated, it gives CASSFSGTSGGAAYNEQFF.